The 12 T cell receptor beta chains below come from one sample, sequenced in a study of blood T cells in healthy people across ages (dated by TCRdb to the mid-2010s). The library was built by means of 5' RACE. Sequenced using an Illumina HiSeq 2500. A second PCR of about 6 to 11 cycles was performed with a sample-barcoded 5' primer and a J-beta primer mix. TCRdb redid the processing of the public reads, applying fastp at Q25 and MiXCR, and retained in-frame beta chains. Entries that share a CDR3 protein sequence are merged under the most common genes and DNA. Counted in this sample were 1,500,000 or so distinct CDR3 sequences; roughly 59% of them appeared once. 5.5% to 8% of the sample comes from the top ten. Input material: blood. All receptors come from a man aged 18-30 years in good health.

The chain carries TRBV6-2 or TRBV6-3 and TRBJ2-7, with TRBD2 identical over 12 bases. The CDR3 loop spans 20 amino acids. V was clipped by 4 bases and J by 0 bases; unmatched bases: 16. The germline CDR1 and CDR2 sequences are MNHEY and SVGEGT. The CDR3 spells CASSSDRVGLAGSFSYEQYF. CDR3 sequence (DNA): TGTGCCAGCAGTTCGGACAGGGTAGGACTAGCGGGAAGCTTCTCCTACGAGCAGTACTTC.

This clonotype showed up just a few times. The chain uses TRBV25-1 and TRBJ2-7; tentative D call: TRBD2 (6 bases). Trimming removed 6 bases at V and 2 bases at J, with 17 bases between. CDR1 is MGHDK, CDR2 SYGVNS, per germline. This CDR3 contains 15 residues. CDR3 amino acids: CASRRGAGTTYEQYF. CDR3 DNA sequence: TGTGCCAGCAGGCGCGGGGCAGGGACGACCTACGAGCAGTACTTC.

The chain employs TRBV20-1 and TRBJ2-4, with 14 nucleotides matching TRBD2. With the DNA end fitting TRBJ2-7 better, the J assignment may be wrong. Germline V gene sequence: CDR1 DFQATT, CDR2 SNEGSKA (reference sequence). The CDR3 consists of 14 residues. The DNA for the CDR3 is TGCAGTGCACGCTGGACTAGCGGGAGGTACGAGCAGTACTTC. Translated: CSARWTSGRYEQYF.

This chain links TRBV2 with TRBJ1-6; D is uncertain. The V end lost 1 base, the J end lost 9 bases, and 7 bases lay between the germline ends. CDR1 SNHLY and CDR2 FYNNEI come from the germline V gene. This CDR3 is 13 amino acids long. The chain's CDR3 is CASSEVWGSPLHF. In DNA, the CDR3 is TGTGCCAGCAGTGAAGTTTGGGGTTCACCCCTCCACTTT.

The chain carries TRBV3-1 and TRBJ1-5; tentative D call: TRBD1 (6 bases). Germline-derived CDR1 and CDR2 are LGHDT and YNNKEL (reference sequence). CDR3 size: 18 residues. V gave up 2 bases and J gave up 0 bases, with 17 bases separating them. The CDR3 region is CASSQFPQTGSSNQPQHF. In DNA form, the CDR3 reads TGTGCCAGCAGCCAATTTCCTCAGACAGGATCTAGCAATCAGCCCCAGCATTTT.

This chain connects TRBV20-1 to TRBJ2-1; weak D call: TRBD2 (6 bases). The germline V gene encodes CDR1 DFQATT and CDR2 SNEGSKA (reference sequence). This CDR3 spans 15 amino acids. Trimming removed 2 bases from V and 0 bases from J, with 11 bases in between. The chain's CDR3 is CSARRLESSYNEQFF. The CDR3 DNA is TGCAGTGCTAGACGACTAGAGAGCTCCTACAATGAGCAGTTCTTC.

The chain links TRBV14 to TRBJ2-3; D is ambiguous. The CDR3 extends over 15 amino acids. Trimming stripped 0 bases from V and 4 bases from J, with 11 bases between. The germline gives CDR1 SGHDN, CDR2 FVKESK. In nucleotides, the CDR3 is TGTGCCAGCAGCCAAGATTTAGGGTTCTCAGATACGCAGTATTTT. It translates to CASSQDLGFSDTQYF.

J is TRBJ1-2 and V is TRBV20-1, with D possibly matching TRBD1 (5 bases). The CDR3 covers 13 residues. Germline lookup yields CDR1 DFQATT and CDR2 SNEGSKA (reference sequence). Trimming stripped 6 bases from V and 6 bases from J, with 17 bases between. This CDR3 reads CSASTGLRDGYTF. The CDR3 DNA is TGCAGTGCGAGCACAGGTCTCAGAGATGGCTACACCTTC.

This sequence joins TRBV15 and TRBJ2-7; possible D gene TRBD2, 6 bases. V lost 8 bases and J lost 0, with 11 bases in between. The CDR3 runs to 13 residues. Germline V gene data show CDR1 as LNHNV and CDR2 as YYDKDF (reference sequence). This CDR3 reads CATGEEASYEQYF. DNA of the CDR3: TGTGCCACCGGGGAGGAGGCCTCCTACGAGCAGTACTTC.

The chain joins TRBV4-2 to TRBJ2-3; 7 nucleotides align to TRBD1. Trimming removed 4 bases from V and 2 bases from J; junction bases left unmatched: 9. CDR1 is LGHNA, CDR2 YNFKEQ, per germline. This CDR3 has 16 amino acids. DNA for the CDR3: TGTGCCAGCAGCCCTATAGGGGACAGATACACAGATACGCAGTATTTT. Translating it yields CASSPIGDRYTDTQYF.

The rearrangement links TRBV15 to TRBJ1-1; 11 nucleotides align to TRBD1. Germline CDR1 reads LNHNV; CDR2 reads YYDKDF (reference sequence). The CDR3 is 17 amino acids. V was pared by 2 bases and J by 0 bases, with 5 bases of the junction left unmatched. The CDR3 region is CATSRSRDRGMNTEAFF. The CDR3 nucleotides are TGTGCCACCAGCAGATCCAGGGACAGGGGGATGAACACTGAAGCTTTCTTT.

The chain links TRBV10-3 to TRBJ2-1; 9 nucleotides line up with TRBD1. The V gene end was trimmed by 9 bases and the J gene end by 6 bases; junction bases not matched to a gene: 9. Per the germline V gene, CDR1 is ENHRY and CDR2 is SYGVKD. The length of the CDR3 is 14 residues. The CDR3 protein is CAIKGQGGGNEQFF. In nucleotides, the CDR3 is TGTGCCATAAAGGGACAGGGAGGCGGCAATGAGCAGTTCTTC.